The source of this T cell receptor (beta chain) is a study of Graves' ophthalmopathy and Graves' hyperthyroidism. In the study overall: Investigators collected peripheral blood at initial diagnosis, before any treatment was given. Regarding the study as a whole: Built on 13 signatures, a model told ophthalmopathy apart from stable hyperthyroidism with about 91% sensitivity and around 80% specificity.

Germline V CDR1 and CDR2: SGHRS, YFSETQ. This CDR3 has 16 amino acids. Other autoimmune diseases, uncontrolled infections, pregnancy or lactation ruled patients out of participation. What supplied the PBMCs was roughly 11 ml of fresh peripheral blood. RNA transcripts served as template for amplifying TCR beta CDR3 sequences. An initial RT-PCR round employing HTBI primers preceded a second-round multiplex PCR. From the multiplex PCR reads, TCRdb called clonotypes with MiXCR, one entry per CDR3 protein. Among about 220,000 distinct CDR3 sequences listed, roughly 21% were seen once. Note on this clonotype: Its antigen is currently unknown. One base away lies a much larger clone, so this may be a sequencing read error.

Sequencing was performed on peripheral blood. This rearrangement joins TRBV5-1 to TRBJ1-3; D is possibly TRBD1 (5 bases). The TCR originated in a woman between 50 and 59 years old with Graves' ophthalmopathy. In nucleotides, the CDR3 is TGCGCCAGCAGCTTGGAGGGGTCCCACTCTGGAAACGCCATATATTTT. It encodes CASSLEGSHSGNAIYF.